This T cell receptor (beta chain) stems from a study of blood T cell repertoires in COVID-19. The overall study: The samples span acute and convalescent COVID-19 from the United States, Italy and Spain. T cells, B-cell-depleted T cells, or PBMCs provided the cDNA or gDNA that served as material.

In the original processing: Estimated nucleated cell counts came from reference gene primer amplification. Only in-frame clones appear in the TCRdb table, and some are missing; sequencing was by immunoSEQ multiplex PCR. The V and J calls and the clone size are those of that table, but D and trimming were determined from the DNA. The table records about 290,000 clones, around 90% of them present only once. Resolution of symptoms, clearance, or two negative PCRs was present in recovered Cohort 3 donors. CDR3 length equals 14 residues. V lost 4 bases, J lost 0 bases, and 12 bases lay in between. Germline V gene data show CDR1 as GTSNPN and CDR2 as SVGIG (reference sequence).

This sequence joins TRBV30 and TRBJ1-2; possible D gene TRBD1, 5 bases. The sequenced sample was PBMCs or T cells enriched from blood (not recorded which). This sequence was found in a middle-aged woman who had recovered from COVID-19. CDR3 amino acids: CAWISGRANYGYTF. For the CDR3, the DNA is TGTGCCTGGATTTCCGGCAGGGCTAACTATGGCTACACCTTC.